This record looks at one T cell receptor beta chain sequence and its context. Its antigen is not known. This sample is drawn from a study of cytomegalovirus exposure and HLA in healthy donors. Study findings and constraints: CMV serostatus stood as the only immune exposure information on hand. Many donors shared some public TCRs, even though most TCR sequences were rare. The study recorded more than 150 TCR beta chains that were cytomegalovirus-associated. According to reports, the classifier identified cytomegalovirus status with high specificity and sensitivity.

13 Jbeta primers and 60 Vbeta primers were used for the PCR. Only in-frame clones appear in the TCRdb table, and some are missing; sequencing was by immunoSEQ multiplex PCR. This repertoire shows roughly 150,000 clones, 80% found once; its top ten account for about an eighth. The CDR3 is 13 amino acids. Germline V gives CDR1 SEHNR, CDR2 FQNEAQ (reference sequence). Losses at the gene ends were 6 bases for V and 4 bases for J; bases not matched to a gene: 6. The receptor comes from a woman aged 35 to 49 in good health and CMV-seronegative. The sample comprised PBMCs. J is TRBJ2-7 and V is TRBV7-9; TRBD1 matches at 7 bases. This CDR3 reads CASSPTGAYEQYF. CDR3 DNA: TGTGCCAGCAGTCCCACAGGGGCTTACGAGCAGTACTTC. The variable domain in full, with the rest retrieved from reference TRBV7-9 and TRBJ2-7, is DTGVSQNPRHKITKRGQNVTFRCDPISEHNRLYWYRQTLGQGPEFLTYFQNEAQLEKSRLLSDRFSAERPKGSFSTLEIQRTEQGDSAMYLCASSPTGAYEQYFGPGTRLTVT.